This is a list of T cell receptor beta chains from one sample in a study of CD8+ T cells in alopecia areata. Libraries were prepared by immunoSEQ multiplex PCR; TCRdb keeps only in-frame clonotypes and omits some of them. The sample includes 200,000 to 250,000 clones, around three fifths seen only once; the top ten take approximately 0.5%. The sequences come from CD4+ T cells sorted from blood, collected at week 0. These receptors were taken from a human donor with alopecia areata. Both conserved end residues are part of each CDR3. D genes are given only for firm matches. Size is stated for part of the rows, as once, few or many counts, or as a class when the clone is expanded.

TRBV25-1	-	-	TRBJ1-1	CASSKGLTEAFF	TGTGCCAGCAGTAAGGGGTTGACTGAAGCTTTCTTT
TRBV4-1	-	-	TRBJ1-1	CASSLHSRVNTEAFF	TGCGCCAGCAGCCTTCACTCCAGGGTGAACACTGAAGCTTTCTTT
TRBV19	TRBD1	-	TRBJ1-1	CASRTGTGRANTEAFF	TGTGCCAGTAGAACCGGGACAGGGCGGGCGAACACTGAAGCTTTCTTT
TRBV30	-	once	TRBJ2-5	CAWSLSYLRETQYF	TGTGCCTGGAGTCTCTCATACCTTAGGGAGACCCAGTACTTC
TRBV30	-	-	TRBJ2-2	CAWSPKTTGELFF	TGTGCCTGGAGTCCGAAGACGACCGGGGAGCTGTTTTTT
TRBV29-1	-	-	TRBJ1-2	CSVFSNYGYTF	TGCAGCGTTTTCTCTAACTATGGCTACACCTTC
TRBV18	-	-	TRBJ2-1	CASSPSHNEQFF	TGTGCCAGCTCACCGTCCCACAATGAGCAGTTCTTC
TRBV4-2	-	few	TRBJ1-2	CASSQAVSADGYTF	TGTGCCAGCAGCCAAGCGGTCAGTGCGGATGGCTACACCTTC
TRBV6-1	-	-	TRBJ2-1	CASSEFAGLSSYNEQFF	TGTGCCAGCAGTGAATTCGCGGGGCTTAGCTCCTACAATGAGCAGTTCTTC
TRBV10-3	-	few	TRBJ1-2	CAISESMASGGYTF	TGTGCCATCAGTGAGTCGATGGCGTCTGGAGGCTACACCTTC
TRBV14	-	-	TRBJ2-1	CASSQDRLRYEQFF	TGTGCCAGCAGCCAAGATCGGCTGCGGTATGAGCAGTTCTTC
TRBV7-9	TRBD1	-	TRBJ1-2	CASSPATGNGYTF	TGTGCCAGCAGCCCAGCGACAGGGAATGGCTACACCTTC
TRBV10-2	-	few	TRBJ2-1	CASSESIREQFF	TGCGCCAGCAGTGAGTCGATTCGGGAGCAGTTCTTC
TRBV7-3	-	few	TRBJ2-5	CASSLPPALTQYF	TGTGCCAGCAGCCTACCCCCGGCTCTTACCCAGTACTTC
TRBV4-1	-	few	TRBJ2-7	CASSQDTWGNEQYF	TGCGCCAGCAGCCAAGATACGTGGGGGAACGAGCAGTACTTC
TRBV5-1	-	few	TRBJ2-6	CASSYTLQGSGANVLTF	TGCGCCAGCAGCTACACACTCCAGGGCTCTGGGGCCAACGTCCTGACTTTC
TRBV6-6	-	-	TRBJ2-7	CASSYLEGARGYEQYF	TGTGCCAGCAGTTACCTGGAGGGGGCGAGAGGCTACGAGCAGTACTTC
TRBV29-1	TRBD1	-	TRBJ2-7	CSGGTGGGYEQYF	TGCAGCGGGGGGACAGGGGGCGGCTACGAGCAGTACTTC
TRBV30	-	-	TRBJ2-5	CAWSSSDGYQETQYF	TGTGCCTGGAGTTCATCGGACGGATACCAAGAGACCCAGTACTTC
TRBV4-1	-	-	TRBJ1-1	CASSQDRYTEAFF	TGCGCCAGCAGCCAAGATCGGTACACTGAAGCTTTCTTT
TRBV30	-	few	TRBJ1-2	CAWSVHPGLAYGYTF	TGTGCCTGGAGTGTACACCCAGGGCTCGCCTATGGCTACACCTTC
TRBV27	-	once	TRBJ2-7	CASSWAASVSSYEQYF	TGTGCCAGCAGTTGGGCAGCTAGCGTGAGCTCCTACGAGCAGTACTTC
TRBV2	-	-	TRBJ1-2	CASSEALRRPYGYTF	TGTGCCAGCAGTGAAGCGCTTCGTCGACCTTATGGCTACACCTTC
TRBV2	-	-	TRBJ2-1	CASSEARLRSYNEQFF	TGTGCCAGCAGTGAAGCTAGACTCCGCTCCTACAATGAGCAGTTCTTC
TRBV27	-	-	TRBJ1-6	CASSSRGLSLHF	TGTGCCAGCAGTTCAAGGGGTCTATCCCTCCACTTT
TRBV7-9	-	-	TRBJ2-1	CASSLGVEQFF	TGTGCCAGCAGCTTAGGTGTAGAACAGTTCTTC
TRBV7-6	-	-	TRBJ2-1	CASSLTGRGQFF	TGTGCCAGCAGCTTAACTGGTAGGGGGCAGTTCTTC
TRBV5-1	-	-	TRBJ1-1	CASTNNRKAFF	TGCGCCAGCACCAATAACAGGAAAGCTTTCTTT
TRBV7-3	TRBD1	-	TRBJ2-4	CASSLTGTGVTKNIQYF	TGTGCCAGCAGCTTAACCGGGACAGGGGTAACCAAAAACATTCAGTACTTC
TRBV29-1	-	few	TRBJ1-2	CSVSENYGYTF	TGCAGCGTCTCAGAAAACTATGGCTACACCTTC
TRBV29-1	-	-	TRBJ2-7	CSVEDTQLEQYF	TGCAGCGTTGAAGATACACAGCTCGAGCAGTACTTC
TRBV4-2	-	few	TRBJ1-2	CASSLGQEGYGYTF	TGTGCCAGCAGCCTGGGGCAGGAAGGCTATGGCTACACCTTC
TRBV29-1	TRBD1	-	TRBJ2-3	CSSRQGGTDTQYF	TGCAGCTCCAGACAGGGCGGAACAGATACGCAGTATTTT
TRBV15	-	-	TRBJ1-1	CATSRHQTGYTEAFF	TGTGCCACCAGCCGTCACCAAACAGGCTACACTGAAGCTTTCTTT
TRBV29-1	-	-	TRBJ1-5	CSVRDTNQPQHF	TGCAGCGTTAGGGATACTAATCAGCCCCAGCATTTT
TRBV5-1	TRBD1	-	TRBJ2-2	CASSTQQGAGDELFF	TGCGCCAGCAGCACTCAACAGGGGGCCGGAGATGAGCTGTTTTTT
TRBV29-1	-	-	TRBJ1-1	CSVDPWRAPTEAFF	TGCAGCGTTGACCCTTGGAGGGCCCCCACTGAAGCTTTCTTT
TRBV29-1	TRBD1	-	TRBJ1-2	CSVEDLLKQGRFVGYTF	TGCAGCGTTGAAGATCTCCTTAAACAGGGGAGGTTTGTCGGCTACACCTTC
TRBV15	TRBD2	few	TRBJ2-1	CATSRDLLAGASNEQFF	TGTGCCACCAGCAGAGACCTGCTAGCGGGAGCCTCCAATGAGCAGTTCTTC
TRBV19	-	-	TRBJ1-1	CASSIMKSTEAFF	TGTGCCAGTAGTATTATGAAGTCCACTGAAGCTTTCTTT
TRBV19	-	-	TRBJ2-7	CASSSQGTYEQYF	TGTGCCAGTAGCAGCCAGGGTACCTACGAGCAGTACTTC
TRBV7-3	-	few	TRBJ1-3	CASSSAGPGNTIYF	TGTGCCAGCAGCTCCGCGGGGCCTGGAAACACCATATATTTT
TRBV9	TRBD2	-	TRBJ2-7	CASSVASGGTYEQYF	TGTGCCAGCAGCGTAGCTAGCGGGGGGACCTACGAGCAGTACTTC
TRBV7-8	-	-	TRBJ2-6	CASSETGTWRTGANVLTF	TGTGCCAGCAGCGAAACCGGGACCTGGAGGACTGGGGCCAACGTCCTGACTTTC
TRBV6-5	TRBD1	-	TRBJ1-5	CASRKAQGIHQPQHF	TGTGCCAGCAGAAAGGCACAGGGGATCCATCAGCCCCAGCATTTT
TRBV6-5	-	-	TRBJ1-4	CASRGGEEKLFF	TGTGCCAGCAGGGGAGGTGAGGAAAAACTGTTTTTT
TRBV30	-	-	TRBJ1-2	CAWRLGPGIYGYTF	TGTGCCTGGAGGTTAGGACCAGGGATCTATGGCTACACCTTC
TRBV11-3	-	few	TRBJ2-6	CASSLCTAECSGANVLTF	TGTGCCAGCAGCTTATGCACAGCCGAATGCTCTGGGGCCAACGTCCTGACTTTC
TRBV14	-	once	TRBJ2-7	CASSPSGALSYEQYF	TGTGCCAGCAGCCCTAGTGGAGCCTTGTCCTACGAGCAGTACTTC
TRBV29-1	-	-	TRBJ1-1	CSVVGRLRDAEAFF	TGCAGCGTTGTAGGAAGACTCCGGGATGCTGAAGCTTTCTTT
TRBV11-2	-	-	TRBJ2-5	CASTPQIGAGETQYF	TGTGCCAGCACCCCCCAAATAGGGGCAGGGGAGACCCAGTACTTC
TRBV6-1	-	few	TRBJ1-1	CASTSPGGGTEAFF	TGTGCCAGCACCTCTCCGGGAGGAGGCACTGAAGCTTTCTTT
TRBV30	TRBD1	-	TRBJ2-2	CAWSWTGLATGELFF	TGTGCCTGGAGCTGGACAGGGCTGGCCACCGGGGAGCTGTTTTTT